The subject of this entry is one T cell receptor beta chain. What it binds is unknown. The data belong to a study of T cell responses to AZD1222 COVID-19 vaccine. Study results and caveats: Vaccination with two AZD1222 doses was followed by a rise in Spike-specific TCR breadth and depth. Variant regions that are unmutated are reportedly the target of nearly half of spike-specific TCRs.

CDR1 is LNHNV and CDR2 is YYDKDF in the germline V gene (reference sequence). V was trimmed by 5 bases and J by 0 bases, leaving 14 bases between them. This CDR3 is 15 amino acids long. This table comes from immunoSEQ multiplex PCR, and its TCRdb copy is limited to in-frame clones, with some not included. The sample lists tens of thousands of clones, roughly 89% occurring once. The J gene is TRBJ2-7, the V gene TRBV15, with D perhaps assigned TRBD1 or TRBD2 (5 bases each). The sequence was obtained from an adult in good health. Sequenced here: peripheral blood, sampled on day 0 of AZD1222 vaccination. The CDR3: CATSGGRRSSYEQYF. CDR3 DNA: TGTGCCACCAGCGGGGGACGGCGGAGCTCCTACGAGCAGTACTTC.